This record looks at one T cell receptor (beta chain) sequence and its context. Per the original data handling: Cell counts per sample came from amplifying reference gene primers. Sequencing was performed with immunoSEQ multiplex PCR; in TCRdb, only in-frame clones are kept and a portion is missing. Clonal size and the V and J genes are those of that table, whereas D and trimming came from the DNA. The sample contains around 250,000 clones, about nine tenths of which appear only once. The V gene lost 3 bases and the J gene lost 8 bases, with 24 bases spanning the gap. This CDR3 region has 17 residues. Germline CDR1 and CDR2: SGHRS and YFSETQ. Everyone who took part was roughly 18 to 95 years old, and they came from about two dozen US areas. This sample stems from a study of blood T cell repertoires in COVID-19. As for the study in general: Some COVID-19 samples were acute and others convalescent; all came from the United States, Italy and Spain. PBMCs, B-cell-depleted T cells, or T cells provided the cDNA or gDNA that made up the material.

The clonotype originates from a woman between 25 and 40 years old with acute COVID-19. The rearrangement uses TRBV5-1 and TRBJ2-1; a weak D match, TRBD2 (6 bases). Sequenced sample: PBMCs or T cells enriched from blood (not recorded which). The CDR3 loop is CASSYRRDLERGDEQFF. The CDR3, as DNA: TGCGCCAGCAGCTACCGCCGGGACTTGGAAAGAGGTGATGAGCAGTTCTTC.